This T cell receptor (beta chain) was identified during a study of metastatic and nonmetastatic thyroid tumors. Study in general: Repertoire comparison spanned blood and tumor or nodule tissue of malignant and benign thyroid patients. Study outcomes and limitations: TCR beta diversity was reportedly significantly higher in malignant thyroid tumors than benign nodules, in blood and tumor.

As originally analysed: The study built a papillary thyroid cancer distant-metastasis classifier from CDR3 differences across clinicopathological groups. TCRdb re-processed the PCR reads through MiXCR. These V and J calls originate from TCRdb's pipeline instead of the authors' own analysis. The table has 35,000 to 40,000 clones, roughly 20% seen once. Per germline, CDR1 MNHNY and CDR2 SVGAGI (reference sequence). This CDR3 comprises 16 residues. V lost 2 bases, J lost 0 bases, and 13 bases lay in between. In this sample, this clone turned up many times. Antigen unknown. Thyroid surgery was performed in patients who had received no treatment beforehand.

Sequenced: blood. This receptor was obtained from a female donor with papillary thyroid cancer or a benign thyroid nodule (not recorded which). Some clones in this sample may be carry-over from other donors' samples. The chain recombines TRBV6-6 with TRBJ1-1; D is uncertain. CDR3 loop: CASSYRVSGMNTEAFF. CDR3 DNA sequence: TGTGCCAGCAGTTACCGGGTCTCTGGGATGAACACTGAAGCTTTCTTT.